This T cell receptor (beta chain) stems from a study of cytomegalovirus exposure and HLA in healthy donors. Both 60 Vbeta primers and 13 Jbeta primers went into the PCR. Assay used: immunoSEQ multiplex PCR; TCRdb lists only in-frame clones, some missing. Among 120,000 or so clones listed, 75% to 85% were seen once. After removal of 4 bases from V and 5 bases from J, the junction contained 2 bases not matched to a gene. The CDR3 extends over 13 amino acids. CDR1 is ENHRY and CDR2 is SYGVKD in the germline V gene. Concerning this clone: Its antigen remains unidentified.

General study points: Researchers reported in a later analysis that a missense DCLRE1C variant was tied to TCR beta V- and J-gene trimming. HLA alleles showed associations with 15,000 to 20,000 TCR beta sequences in a later analysis, at a 0.05 false discovery rate.

The TCR was taken from a male donor in good health and CMV-seropositive. Source material: PBMCs. This chain connects TRBV10-3 to TRBJ2-4; 7 nucleotides agree with TRBD1. The CDR3 is CAISVQGENIQYF. The CDR3 region has the DNA TGTGCCATCAGTGTCCAGGGGGAAAACATTCAGTACTTC.